This T cell receptor (beta chain) was documented in a study of T cell responses to AZD1222 COVID-19 vaccine. About the study: Pooling covered second doses at about 4 or about 12 weeks. General study points: There were mostly white British donors and more females than males, and clonal diversity was possibly underestimated. Reportedly, nearly half the spike-specific TCRs target unmutated variant regions. The CD4 TCRs associated with vaccination extended across spike and predominated at 160-218 and 743-854.

Regarding this clone: The antigen is not known.

Germline V gene lookup returns CDR1 ENHRY and CDR2 SYGVKD. Trimming removed 6 bases from V and 7 bases from J; junction bases left unmatched: 4. CDR3 length: 14 residues. Produced via immunoSEQ multiplex PCR; TCRdb's table is partial and in-frame only. Of about 190,000 clones detected, roughly 91% appear once; the ten largest clones hold 0.99%. V and J are TRBV10-3 and TRBJ2-4, with 12 bases matching TRBD2. The TCR comes from an adult in good health. Sequences were derived from peripheral blood, sampled on day 0 of AZD1222 vaccination. The CDR3 reads CAISPGLAGNIQYF. CDR3 DNA: TGTGCCATCAGCCCTGGACTAGCGGGGAACATTCAGTACTTC.